The rows below give T cell receptor beta chains drawn from one sample of a study of T cells after yellow fever vaccination. MiXCR, run by TCRdb on the 5' RACE reads, gives a single entry per CDR3 protein. The data show 250,000 to 350,000 distinct CDR3 sequences, 3.5% to 5% seen once. The sequencing here drew on PBMCs, taken 15 days after the yellow fever booster vaccination. All receptors derive from a man younger than 35 who received the YFV17D yellow fever vaccine. CDR3s include the opening cysteine and the closing phenylalanine or tryptophan. The D gene is left open where the match is weak. Some rows mark clone size as missing; the rest say once, few, many or name a class of expanded clone.

cdr3_aa | cdr3_nt | clone_size | j_call | d_call | v_call
CASSKGQGGSPQHF | TGTGCCAGCAGCAAGGGACAGGGTGGGTCGCCCCAGCATTTT | many | TRBJ1-5 | TRBD1 | TRBV27
CSSLRGYNEQFF | TGCAGCTCCCTGAGAGGCTACAATGAGCAGTTCTTC | - | TRBJ2-1 | - | TRBV29-1
CASSRDRGNEQFF | TGCGCCAGCAGCCGGGACAGGGGTAATGAGCAGTTCTTC | many | TRBJ2-1 | TRBD1 | TRBV5-1
CASSLGTTAVEQFF | TGTGCCAGCAGTCTTGGGACCACTGCCGTTGAGCAGTTCTTC | few | TRBJ2-1 | - | TRBV12-3/TRBV12-4
CASSQEMGVQPQHF | TGTGCCAGCAGCCAAGAAATGGGAGTTCAGCCCCAGCATTTT | - | TRBJ1-5 | - | TRBV3-1
CASSLVGLGENEQFF | TGTGCCAGCAGTTTAGTGGGATTAGGGGAGAATGAGCAGTTCTTC | many | TRBJ2-1 | - | TRBV6-5
CASSWGQGQNEQFF | TGCGCCAGCAGCTGGGGGCAGGGACAAAATGAGCAGTTCTTC | many | TRBJ2-1 | - | TRBV5-1
CASSQEGASAPLHF | TGTGCCAGCAGCCAAGAAGGGGCCTCTGCACCCCTCCACTTT | many | TRBJ1-6 | - | TRBV4-2
CASSYTAGYSGRSTDTQYF | TGTGCCAGCAGTTACACGGCGGGGTATTCGGGGCGTAGCACAGATACGCAGTATTTT | - | TRBJ2-3 | - | TRBV28
CASLQPGRSDTQYF | TGTGCCAGCCTTCAACCCGGTCGATCAGATACGCAGTATTTT | - | TRBJ2-3 | - | TRBV6-5
CASSLQADIANYGYTF | TGCGCCAGCAGCTTACAGGCCGATATAGCTAACTATGGCTACACCTTC | few | TRBJ1-2 | - | TRBV5-1
CATSQSRGGGETQYF | TGTGCCACCAGCCAGAGCCGGGGGGGAGGGGAGACCCAGTACTTC | - | TRBJ2-5 | TRBD2 | TRBV15
CAWGRGPDGYTF | TGTGCCTGGGGACGGGGCCCTGATGGCTACACCTTC | - | TRBJ1-2 | - | TRBV30
CATESSGGATDTQYF | TGTGCCACAGAAAGTAGCGGGGGGGCGACAGATACGCAGTATTTT | many | TRBJ2-3 | TRBD2 | TRBV24-1
CASSLNGLLGGNTIYF | TGTGCCAGCAGCTTGAACGGACTGCTTGGGGGAAACACCATATATTTT | few | TRBJ1-3 | - | TRBV5-6
CASSSGKETQYF | TGTGCCAGCAGTTCCGGGAAAGAGACCCAGTACTTC | few | TRBJ2-5 | - | TRBV12-3/TRBV12-4
CASSLVQAKNIQYF | TGTGCCAGCAGCTTAGTACAGGCCAAAAACATTCAGTACTTC | many | TRBJ2-4 | - | TRBV11-2
CALRGETEAFF | TGTGCCCTCCGGGGGGAGACTGAAGCTTTCTTT | many | TRBJ1-1 | - | TRBV24-1
CASSFGGRLNEQFF | TGTGCCAGCAGTTTTGGGGGGCGTCTCAATGAGCAGTTCTTC | many | TRBJ2-1 | - | TRBV12-3/TRBV12-4
CASSVQGNEKLFF | TGTGCCAGCAGCGTCCAGGGGAATGAAAAACTGTTTTTT | - | TRBJ1-4 | - | TRBV7-9
CAITTTGLGRTEAFF | TGTGCCATCACTACTACGGGGCTCGGGCGCACTGAAGCTTTCTTT | - | TRBJ1-1 | - | TRBV10-3
CASSWSGEGSDTQYF | TGTGCCAGCAGCTGGAGTGGGGAGGGGTCAGATACGCAGTATTTT | many | TRBJ2-3 | TRBD2 | TRBV7-2
CASSSNTGGTDTQYF | TGTGCTAGCAGCTCGAACACAGGGGGAACAGATACGCAGTATTTT | many | TRBJ2-3 | TRBD1 | TRBV7-7
CASSLAVGNQPQHF | TGTGCCAGCAGCTTGGCCGTGGGCAATCAGCCCCAGCATTTT | many | TRBJ1-5 | - | TRBV5-6
CASSPPRGGNNSPLHF | TGTGCCAGCTCACCACCTAGGGGGGGAAATAATTCACCCCTCCACTTT | - | TRBJ1-6 | - | TRBV18
CASSYRVWPTNEKLFF | TGTGCCAGCAGCTACAGGGTTTGGCCAACTAATGAAAAACTGTTTTTT | - | TRBJ1-4 | - | TRBV7-9
CASLGTRSSLGETQYF | TGTGCCAGCCTCGGGACTAGGAGCTCCTTGGGGGAGACCCAGTACTTC | few | TRBJ2-5 | TRBD2 | TRBV3-1
CASSQDRFGPSSYEQYF | TGCGCCAGCAGCCAAGATCGGTTTGGGCCTTCCTCCTACGAGCAGTACTTC | few | TRBJ2-7 | - | TRBV4-3
CASTQGNSDTQYF | TGTGCCAGCACCCAGGGGAACTCAGATACGCAGTATTTT | - | TRBJ2-3 | - | TRBV7-2
CSVAPRVGDEQFF | TGCAGCGTTGCACCCAGGGTCGGCGATGAGCAGTTCTTC | - | TRBJ2-1 | - | TRBV29-1
CASSFGLAGGTDTQYF | TGTGCCAGCAGTTTCGGACTAGCGGGGGGCACAGATACGCAGTATTTT | few | TRBJ2-3 | TRBD2 | TRBV12-3/TRBV12-4
CASTRDNRGSPLHF | TGTGCCAGCACCCGGGATAACCGGGGTTCACCCCTCCACTTT | - | TRBJ1-6 | - | TRBV9
CSVGLGNTIYF | TGCAGCGTGGGGCTAGGAAACACCATATATTTT | few | TRBJ1-3 | - | TRBV29-1
CASSQEWGVYGYTF | TGCGCCAGCAGCCAAGAATGGGGCGTGTATGGCTACACCTTC | - | TRBJ1-2 | - | TRBV4-3
CATRDPYVVTPLHF | TGTGCCACCCGGGACCCCTACGTCGTAACACCCCTCCACTTT | many | TRBJ1-6 | - | TRBV6-2/TRBV6-3